Below, 18 T cell receptor beta chains from the same sample are listed, as sequenced in a study of cytomegalovirus exposure and HLA in healthy donors. Using immunoSEQ multiplex PCR, the repertoire was profiled, and TCRdb retains in-frame clones only, with some absent. The repertoire has around 130,000 clones, over 75% of them found once; the top ten carry 2.1%. Sequencing was done on a sample of PBMCs. Receptors were obtained from a woman younger than 45 in good health and CMV-seronegative.

The chain recombines TRBV7-2 with TRBJ2-2; 7 bases are shared with TRBD2. Germline assignment: CDR1 SGHTA and CDR2 FQGNSA. The length of the CDR3 is 15 residues. The V and J ends lost 3 bases and 6 bases, in that order; junction bases with no gene match: 7. The CDR3: CASSLASGRAGELFF. The DNA for the CDR3 is TGTGCCAGCAGCTTGGCTAGCGGTAGGGCCGGGGAGCTGTTTTTT. Full variable domain (rest looked up from reference TRBV7-2 and TRBJ2-2): GAGVSQSPSNKVTEKGKDVELRCDPISGHTALYWYRQSLGQGLEFLIYFQGNSAPDKSGLPSDRFSAERTGGSVSTLTIQRTQQEDSAVYLCASSLASGRAGELFFGEGSRLTVL.

J is TRBJ1-2 and V is TRBV6-1; D perhaps matches TRBD1 (5 bases). The CDR3 consists of 14 residues. Per germline, CDR1 MNHNS and CDR2 SASEGT. The V and J ends lost 10 bases and 0 bases respectively, with 15 bases between them. The CDR3 loop is CATLLGPANYGYTF. As DNA, the CDR3 is TGTGCCACTCTGTTGGGGCCGGCTAACTATGGCTACACCTTC.

The chain joins TRBV11-2 to TRBJ1-2; possible D gene TRBD1, 5 bases. The V gene's germline CDR1 is SGHAT and CDR2 FQNNGV. The CDR3 is 13 residues long. Trimming cost V 2 bases and J 4 bases, with 8 bases left between them. The CDR3 loop is CASSLMGLYGYTF. CDR3 in DNA: TGTGCCAGCAGCTTAATGGGACTCTATGGCTACACCTTC.

The chain uses TRBV7-9 and TRBJ2-5; TRBD1 matches 8 bases. Unmatched junction bases numbered 10, after V lost 5 bases and J lost 5 bases. CDR3 length: 15 amino acids. Germline loops: CDR1 SEHNR, CDR2 FQNEAQ (reference sequence). CDR3 residues: CASSPGTGWTETQYF. CDR3 nucleotide sequence: TGTGCCAGCAGCCCCGGGACAGGCTGGACGGAGACCCAGTACTTC.

The chain is built from TRBV4-3 and TRBJ2-2; 9 positions match TRBD1. V lost 0 bases to trimming and J lost 4 bases; unmatched junction nucleotides: 9. CDR3 length: 18 amino acids. From germline, CDR1 is LGHNA and CDR2 YSLEER. CDR3 nucleotides: TGCGCCAGCAGCCAAGATTCGTTGACAGGGGGTATCACCGGGGAGCTGTTTTTT. It encodes CASSQDSLTGGITGELFF.

The J gene is TRBJ2-3, the V gene TRBV10-1, with 7 bases that match TRBD2. This CDR3 is 11 amino acids long. Per germline, CDR1 WNHNN and CDR2 SYGVQD (reference sequence). The ends lost 8 bases at V and 5 bases at J; junction bases unmatched: 1. The CDR3 nucleotides are TGCGCCAGCGGGGGGGGAGATACGCAGTATTTT. Amino acid sequence: CASGGGDTQYF.

The genes are TRBV30 and TRBJ1-1; 7 bases agree with TRBD1. The CDR3 is 12 residues long. From germline, CDR1 is GTSNPN and CDR2 SVGIG (reference sequence). V dropped 1 base and J dropped 6; count of bases not matched to a gene: 2. The CDR3 region has the DNA TGTGCCTGGAGTGACAGGGGAGCTGAAGCTTTCTTT. Amino acids: CAWSDRGAEAFF.

This clone was counted a single time. The CDR3 loop reads CASSSTSYNSPLHF. In nucleotides, the CDR3 is TGTGCCAGCTCATCTACCTCCTATAATTCACCCCTCCACTTT. The V gene is TRBV18, the J gene TRBJ1-6; no clear D gene. Germline CDR1 is KGHSH and CDR2 is LQKENI. The CDR3 extends over 14 amino acids. V was clipped by 5 bases and J by 0 bases, with 5 bases between them. The full variable domain, with the rest looked up from reference TRBV18 and TRBJ1-6, is NAGVMQNPRHLVRRRGQEARLRCSPMKGHSHVYWYRQLPEEGLKFMVYLQKENIIDESGMPKERFSAEFPKEGPSILRIQQVVRGDSAAYFCASSSTSYNSPLHFGNGTRLTVT.

The chain couples TRBV30 to TRBJ1-2, with unresolved D. From germline, CDR1 is GTSNPN and CDR2 SVGIG (reference sequence). Trimming pared 0 bases from V and 4 bases from J, leaving 12 bases between. The CDR3 runs to 14 residues. The CDR3 DNA reads TGTGCCTGGAGTGTACCCGGAGTTATCTATGGCTACACCTTC. Amino acids: CAWSVPGVIYGYTF.

This chain joins TRBV6-5 and TRBJ1-5; weak D call: TRBD1 (6 bases). Germline CDR1 is MNHEY and CDR2 is SVGAGI. The germline V and J ends were trimmed by 6 bases and 1 base, with 10 bases remaining between them. The CDR3 has 14 amino acids. For the CDR3, the DNA is TGTGCCAGCAGAGGGCAGGGGAGCAATCAGCCCCAGCATTTT. Its translation is CASRGQGSNQPQHF.

The rearrangement uses TRBV6-6 and TRBJ1-2, with D hard to call. V shed 4 bases and J shed 5 bases, with 14 bases lying between them. The length of the CDR3 is 14 residues. Germline assignment: CDR1 MNHNY and CDR2 SVGAGI (reference sequence). CDR3 amino acids: CASSSLRVEYGYTF. The CDR3 DNA sequence: TGTGCCAGCAGTTCCCTCCGGGTAGAGTATGGCTACACCTTC.

The chain joins TRBV5-1 to TRBJ2-1, with 11 nucleotides matching TRBD2. The CDR3 runs to 17 residues. The trim removed 1 base at V and 9 bases at J, leaving 12 bases unmatched. Germline V gives CDR1 SGHRS, CDR2 YFSETQ. CDR3 DNA: TGCGCCAGCAGCTTGTTGGCTAGCGGGGGGCCTGCAGGTGAGCAGTTCTTC. As protein: CASSLLASGGPAGEQFF.

V and J are TRBV7-9 and TRBJ2-7; TRBD1 agrees at 7 bases. Germline CDR1 is SEHNR and CDR2 is FQNEAQ (reference sequence). The CDR3 loop spans 14 amino acids. V gave up 1 base and J gave up 3 bases; unmatched junction bases: 3. The CDR3 loop reads CASSLDQGVYEQYF. The CDR3 nucleotides are TGTGCCAGCAGCTTAGATCAGGGGGTCTACGAGCAGTACTTC.

This chain links TRBV5-1 with TRBJ1-1; 7 positions agree with TRBD1. Trimming took 3 bases from V and 4 from J; bases not matched to a gene: 6. This CDR3 spans 14 amino acids. CDR1 is SGHRS, CDR2 YFSETQ, per germline. CDR3 protein: CASSSDRPTTEAFF. CDR3 nucleotides: TGCGCCAGCAGCTCGGACAGGCCTACCACTGAAGCTTTCTTT.

The V gene is TRBV6-6, the J gene TRBJ1-2; 9 nucleotides agree with TRBD1. V dropped 5 bases and J dropped 2; count of bases not matched to a gene: 3. This CDR3 contains 14 residues. Germline CDR1 reads MNHNY; CDR2 reads SVGAGI (reference sequence). The CDR3 reads CASSRDRENYGYTF. Written as DNA, the CDR3 is TGTGCCAGCAGTCGGGACAGGGAAAACTATGGCTACACCTTC.

The chain uses TRBV7-9 and TRBJ2-3, with 9 bases that match TRBD2. Looked up from germline, CDR1 is SEHNR and CDR2 is FQNEAQ (reference sequence). This CDR3 region has 15 residues. The ends lost 6 bases at V and 4 bases at J; junction bases unmatched: 8. CDR3 nucleotides: TGTGCCAGCAGTTTTTTGCGGGGGGGCGCAGATACGCAGTATTTT. It specifies CASSFLRGGADTQYF. Together with reference TRBV7-9 and TRBJ2-3, the CDR3 gives the full variable domain: DTGVSQNPRHKITKRGQNVTFRCDPISEHNRLYWYRQTLGQGPEFLTYFQNEAQLEKSRLLSDRFSAERPKGSFSTLEIQRTEQGDSAMYLCASSFLRGGADTQYFGPGTRLTVL.

The V gene is TRBV7-2, the J gene TRBJ1-5; 7 bases line up with TRBD1. This CDR3 is built from 16 residues. V dropped 3 bases and J dropped 6; count of bases not matched to a gene: 11. Germline V lookup: CDR1 SGHTA, CDR2 FQGNSA. This CDR3 is CASSFSVLAGGQPQHF. DNA for the CDR3: TGTGCCAGCAGCTTTTCTGTCTTGGCAGGGGGTCAGCCCCAGCATTTT.

The V and J genes are TRBV10-3 and TRBJ2-2; D possibly corresponds to TRBD2 (7 bases). The CDR3 is 18 residues long. Trimming removed 2 bases at V and 2 bases at J, with 18 bases between. Germline CDR1 reads ENHRY; CDR2 reads SYGVKD. The CDR3 protein is CAISELGRRGTNTGELFF. The CDR3 DNA follows: TGTGCCATCAGTGAGCTCGGGAGGCGGGGGACAAACACCGGGGAGCTGTTTTTT.